These 27 T cell receptor delta chains originate from one sample sequenced in a study of gamma-delta chains in newborns, infants, children (dated by TCRdb to the late 2010s). TCRdb names Illumina MiSeq as the instrument used. Clonotypes were called again by TCRdb from the public reads via CATT, and duplicate nucleotide sequences were then merged into one entry. The sample table records 7,200 or so delta-chain clones; 2% to 2.5% of these occur just once. The biggest ten clones account for 11% of the sample. Sequenced sample: blood. The receptors shown here come from a child who was a newborn, infant or young child, either healthy, febrile or measles-vaccinated (not recorded which).

This clone is termed medium-sized. A read error may explain this, as a much larger clone is one base away. The identical CDR3 is also encoded by other nucleotide sequences in the sample. The chain links TRDV2 to TRDJ3; 13 nucleotides agree with TRDD3. The CDR3 has 20 amino acids. In germline, CDR1 is GEAIGNYY, CDR2 EKD. The CDR3, as DNA: TGTGCCTGTGACTCGGTACTGGGGGATACGAGCTCCTGGGACACCCGCCAGATGTTTTTC. Translating gives CACDSVLGDTSSWDTRQMFF.

This clone showed up just a few times. A much bigger clone sits one base away, suggesting this may be a read error. Distinct nucleotide sequences in the sample also encode this CDR3. The CDR3 here is CACDQYWGTDGALTAQLFF. DNA for the CDR3: TGTGCCTGTGACCAGTACTGGGGGACCGATGGGGCCTTGACAGCACAACTCTTCTTT. This rearrangement joins TRDV2 to TRDJ2; 9 positions agree with TRDD3. The V gene's germline CDR1 is GEAIGNYY and CDR2 EKD. V was clipped by 3 bases and J by 2 bases; unmatched bases: 15. CDR3 length: 19 amino acids.

By its share, this clone is medium-sized. Distinct nucleotide sequences in the sample also encode this CDR3. This chain connects TRDV2 to TRDJ3; 13 positions agree with TRDD3. The length of the CDR3 is 22 residues. With V trimmed by 0 bases and J by 0 bases, 10 bases remained unmatched. Germline V gene data show CDR1 as GEAIGNYY and CDR2 as EKD. CDR3 bases: TGTGCCTGTGACACCGTACTGGGGGATACGCATGGGAGCTCCTGGGACACCCGACAGATGTTTTTC. Encoded protein: CACDTVLGDTHGSSWDTRQMFF.

This clone was picked up a small number of times. TCRdb records a much larger clone's protein for this DNA, with a difference at residue 11 that likely arises from a read error; the protein given is the translation of the DNA. The chain couples TRDV2 to TRDJ3; D might be TRDD3 (6 bases). The CDR3 totals 17 residues. Germline values: CDR1 GEAIGNYY, CDR2 EKD. The CDR3 DNA reads TGTGCCTGTGACACTACTGGGAGCTCCTGGTACACCCGACAGATGTTTTTC. Translated, it gives CACDTTGSSWYTRQMFF.

This clone has only a few counts. The V and J genes are TRDV3 and TRDJ1; D may be TRDD2 or TRDD3 (9 bases each). CDR3 length: 19 amino acids. Germline CDR1 TVYSNPD, CDR2 GDNSRS (reference sequence). Trimming removed 4 bases at V and 2 bases at J, with 32 bases between. CDR3 region: CASRPSYDMGDKKTDKLIF. DNA for the CDR3: TGTGCCTCCCGGCCTTCCTACGATATGGGGGATAAGAAAACCGATAAACTCATCTTT.

This chain links TRDV2 with TRDJ1, with D possibly being TRDD2 or TRDD3 (5 bases each). The germline V and J ends were trimmed by 0 bases and 0 bases, with 28 bases remaining between them. The CDR3 is 21 residues long. CDR1 is GEAIGNYY, CDR2 EKD, per germline. CDR3 loop: CACDTASPNTWSSWDTDKLIF. The DNA of the CDR3 is TGTGCCTGTGACACCGCTTCCCCCAATACGTGGAGCTCCTGGGACACCGATAAACTCATCTTT.

By share, this clone ranks as medium-sized. This clone may be a read error of a much larger clone one base away. The chain uses TRDV2 and TRDJ1; D not resolved. Germline CDR1 and CDR2: GEAIGNYY and EKD. The CDR3 has 15 residues. CDR3 DNA: TGTGCCCGTGACACCGTGGGAACCTACACCGATAAACTCATCTTT. Protein: CARDTVGTYTDKLIF.

About this clone: The protein that TCRdb holds for this DNA derives from a much larger clone and differs from the translated DNA at residue 13, which likely indicates a read error; the protein shown here is translated from the DNA. The V gene is TRDV2, the J gene TRDJ3; 9 bases map to TRDD3. This CDR3 contains 18 residues. Looked up from germline, CDR1 is GEAIGNYY and CDR2 is EKD. CDR3 amino acids: CACDTGDTLHWDARQMFF. As DNA, the CDR3 is TGTGCCTGTGACACCGGGGATACGCTGCACTGGGACGCCCGACAGATGTTTTTC.

About this clone itself: At residue 12, TCRdb's protein is not the same as the translated DNA, so the protein here was read from the DNA. CDR3 sequence reads: CACVILGDMTAHLFF. The CDR3 DNA reads TGTGCCTGTGTCATACTGGGGGATATGACAGCACACCTCTTCTTT. The chain links TRDV2 to TRDJ2, with TRDD3 identical over 11 bases. Germline V gives CDR1 GEAIGNYY, CDR2 EKD. CDR3 size: 15 residues.

Comments on this clone: This could be a read error, since a much larger clone is one nucleotide away. J is TRDJ1 and V is TRDV1; 12 bases are a match to TRDD3. The V gene's germline CDR1 is TSWWSYY and CDR2 QGS. This CDR3 has 21 residues. V gave up 4 bases and J gave up 8 bases; unmatched junction bases: 26. In DNA form, the CDR3 reads TGTGCTCTTGGGGGAGTTTCCCGTAAGGGGGTAATCTGGGGGATACGGGGGAAACTCATCTTT. It is translated as CALGGVSRKGVIWGIRGKLIF.

This clone was recorded a few times. A much larger clone lies one base from this, so it may be a read error. The J gene is TRDJ1, the V gene TRAV38-2/DV8; tentative D call: TRDD3 (7 bases). CDR1 and CDR2 (germline): TSESDYY, QEAYKQQN. This CDR3 has 22 residues. CDR3 coding DNA: TGTGCTTGTAGGGGTCCCTTCCACTGGGGACCGACCCGTAGGCTGTACACCGATAAACTCATCTTT. Translated: CACRGPFHWGPTRRLYTDKLIF.

On this clone: This sequence may be a read error, since a much larger clone differs from it by one base. The chain has TRDV2 and TRDJ3, with 13 bases fitting TRDD3. The CDR3 totals 21 residues. CDR1 is GEAIGNYY, CDR2 EKD, per germline. CDR3 in amino acids: CAYDLTRTGGYGAWDTRQMFF. CDR3 nucleotides: TGTGCCTATGACCTCACTCGTACTGGGGGATACGGAGCCTGGGACACCCGACAGATGTTTTTC.

By sample fraction, this clone is medium-sized (0.01 to 0.1%). Other DNA sequences within the sample encode an identical CDR3. The rearrangement links TRDV2 to TRDJ3, with 11 bases fitting TRDD3. The CDR3 is 18 residues long. The junction had 0 bases not matched to a gene; V was cut back by 0 bases and J by 0 bases. The germline V gene has CDR1 GEAIGNYY and CDR2 EKD. CDR3 sequence (DNA): TGTGCCTGTGACACCACTGGGGGATACTCCTGGGACACCCGACAGATGTTTTTC. Its protein is CACDTTGGYSWDTRQMFF.

This clone was counted ten times or more. A far larger clone lies a single base away; this is likely a read error. Other DNA sequences in this specimen translate into the identical CDR3. V is TRDV2 and J is TRDJ2; 7 bases agree with TRDD3. Germline CDR1 and CDR2: GEAIGNYY and EKD. The length of the CDR3 is 13 residues. CDR3 nucleotides: TGTGCCTGTGACACCTGGGGGACAGCACAACTCTTCTTC. Its protein product is CACDTWGTAQLFF.

As to this clone: The protein held in TCRdb is that of a much larger clone and does not match this DNA's translation at residue 12, likely because of a read error; the protein shown is translated from the DNA. The rearrangement uses TRDV2 and TRDJ2; 9 bases match TRDD3. The CDR3 loop spans 17 amino acids. Germline lookup yields CDR1 GEAIGNYY and CDR2 EKD. CDR3 amino acids: CACDLGDIITLAAQLFF. Here the CDR3 DNA reads TGTGCCTGTGACTTGGGGGATATTATAACTTTGGCAGCACAACTCTTCTTT.

A remark on this clone: Translating this DNA gives a protein that differs at residue 11 from the TCRdb one, which belongs to a much larger clone; a read error is likely, and the protein shown is this translation. The CDR3 nucleotides read TGTGCCTGTGACAAGGCGTACTGGGGATACCCCATCTTT. Protein sequence: CACDKAYWGYPIF. The rearrangement joins TRDV2 to TRDJ1; TRDD3 agrees at 8 bases. This CDR3 has 13 residues. After removal of 2 bases from V and 13 bases from J, the junction contained 11 bases not matched to a gene. In germline, CDR1 is GEAIGNYY, CDR2 EKD.

As for this clone: Relative to the germline gene, one junction end is altered; a read error may explain this. The rearrangement joins TRDV2 to TRDJ3; TRDD3 agrees at 12 bases. The germline V gene encodes CDR1 GEAIGNYY and CDR2 EKD. The CDR3 length is 24 residues. The CDR3 is CACDSRYWGILHRLSSWYTRQMFF. The CDR3 bases are TGTGCCTGTGACTCGAGGTACTGGGGGATACTCCATCGATTAAGCTCCTGGTACACCCGACAGATGTTTTTC.

As for this clone: The TCRdb protein comes from a much larger clone and disagrees with this DNA's translation at residue 12, likely due to a read error; the protein given here is derived from the DNA. The chain is built from TRDV2 and TRDJ3; the match to TRDD3 covers 8 bases. The CDR3 has 18 residues. Per the germline V gene, CDR1 is GEAIGNYY and CDR2 is EKD. Here the CDR3 reads CACDTVWGSSWGTRQMFF. CDR3 DNA: TGTGCCTGTGACACCGTCTGGGGGAGCTCCTGGGGCACCCGACAGATGTTTTTC.

In the case of this clone: A read error likely explains why the TCRdb protein, taken from a much larger clone, differs from this DNA's translation at residue 8; the protein shown is translated from the DNA. The chain recombines TRDV2 with TRDJ1, with D possibly being TRDD3 (5 bases). Germline V gene data show CDR1 as GEAIGNYY and CDR2 as EKD. This CDR3 contains 16 residues. Trimming shortened V by 3 bases and J by 0 bases, and 16 bases separated the two germline ends. The CDR3 nucleotides read TGTGCCTGTGACTCCCTTGTACCGGGGGACACCGATAAACTCATCTTT. This codes for CACDSLVPGDTDKLIF.

This clone counts as medium-sized. Other DNA variants within this sample encode the same CDR3. The rearrangement joins TRDV2 to TRDJ3, with 8 bases lining up with TRDD3. With V trimmed by 0 bases and J by 0 bases, 6 bases remained unmatched. The CDR3 runs to 19 residues. Germline CDR1 reads GEAIGNYY; CDR2 reads EKD. For the CDR3, the DNA is TGTGCCTGTGACACCGTACTGGGGGCGAGCTCCTGGGACACCCGACAGATGTTTTTC. It translates to CACDTVLGASSWDTRQMFF.

On this clone: This may arise from a read error, as a much more abundant clone is one base away. Other DNA sequences in the same sample also yield this CDR3. This chain connects TRDV1 to TRDJ1; the D gene is possibly TRDD3 (5 bases). CDR1 is TSWWSYY and CDR2 is QGS in the germline V gene. The CDR3 runs 14 residues. CDR3 DNA sequence: TGTGCTCTCGGGGAAGGTGGATCCCACGATAAACTCATCTTT. Translated, it gives CALGEGGSHDKLIF.

To note about this clone: TCRdb attributes to this sequence the protein of a much larger clone, which differs from the DNA translation at residue 3; a read error is likely, and the protein displayed is translated from the DNA. This chain connects TRDV2 to TRDJ3; 9 bases match TRDD3. This CDR3 spans 20 amino acids. Looked up from germline, CDR1 is GEAIGNYY and CDR2 is EKD. The CDR3 nucleotides are TGTGCCCGTGACACGGGGGGATACAGTGGGAGCTCCTGGGACACCCGACAGATGTTTTTC. It translates to CARDTGGYSGSSWDTRQMFF.

This clone turned up a few times. Just one base apart from a much larger clone, this may be a read error. The sample contains more than one DNA sequence encoding this CDR3. The gene calls are TRDV2 and TRDJ3; tentatively, D is TRDD3 (5 bases). Trimming took 1 base from V and 0 from J, leaving 6 bases between them. Germline V lookup: CDR1 GEAIGNYY, CDR2 EKD. This CDR3 has 16 residues. CDR3: CACDTLGSWDTRQMFF. CDR3 coding DNA: TGTGCCTGTGACACTCTGGGCTCCTGGGACACCCGACAGATGTTTTTC.

About this clone: The protein TCRdb gives is from a much larger clone and does not agree with this DNA's translation at residue 3, likely a read error; the protein shown here comes from the DNA. The chain employs TRDV1 and TRDJ2; D may be TRDD3 (6 bases). This CDR3 region has 14 residues. CDR1 and CDR2 (germline): TSWWSYY, QGS. The CDR3 region has the DNA TGTGCTCCTGGGGAGAGTTATTTGACAGCACAACTCTTCTTT. It encodes CAPGESYLTAQLFF.

In the case of this clone: TCRdb shows a much larger clone's protein in place of this DNA's translation, and the two differ at residue 13, likely through a read error; the protein shown is translated from the DNA. The chain carries TRDV2 and TRDJ1; 11 nucleotides align to TRDD3. The CDR3 consists of 16 residues. The germline gives CDR1 GEAIGNYY, CDR2 EKD. The CDR3 nucleotides are TGTGCCTGTGTCCTACTGGGGGATAAGGAGACCGATAGACTCATCTTT. Encoded protein: CACVLLGDKETDRLIF.

Within the sample, this clone is medium-sized. It is likely a read error: a sequence one base away is far more abundant. This same CDR3 is encoded by further DNA sequences in the sample. V is TRDV2 and J is TRDJ2; 10 positions match TRDD3. V shed 5 bases, J shed 5 bases, and the junction held 4 bases outside the gene matches. Germline V gene sequence: CDR1 GEAIGNYY, CDR2 EKD. There are 14 residues in the CDR3. The CDR3 here is CACGVLGDTAQLFF. The CDR3, as DNA: TGTGCCTGTGGCGTACTGGGGGATACAGCACAACTCTTCTTT.

This clone was detected only a few times. The translation of this DNA and the TCRdb protein of a much larger clone differ at residue 10, probably owing to a read error; the protein shown here is translated from the DNA. V is TRDV2 and J is TRDJ1; 7 nucleotides line up with TRDD3. Germline V gives CDR1 GEAIGNYY, CDR2 EKD. The CDR3 covers 19 residues. V was clipped by 3 bases and J by 0 bases; unmatched bases: 18. Written as DNA, the CDR3 is TGTGCCTGTGACTCCGTAGGACTGGGGAATACTAGGAACACCGATAAACTCATCTTT. The encoded protein is CACDSVGLGNTRNTDKLIF.